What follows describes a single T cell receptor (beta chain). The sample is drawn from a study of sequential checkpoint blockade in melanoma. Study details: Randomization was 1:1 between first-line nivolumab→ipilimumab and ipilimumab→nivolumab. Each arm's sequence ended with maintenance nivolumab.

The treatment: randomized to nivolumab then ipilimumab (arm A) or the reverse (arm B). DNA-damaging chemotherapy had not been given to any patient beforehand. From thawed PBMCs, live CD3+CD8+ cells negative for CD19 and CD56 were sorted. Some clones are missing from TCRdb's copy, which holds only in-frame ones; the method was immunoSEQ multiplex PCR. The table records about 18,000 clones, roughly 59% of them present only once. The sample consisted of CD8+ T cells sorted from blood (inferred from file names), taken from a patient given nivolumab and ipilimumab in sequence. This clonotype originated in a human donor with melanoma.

CDR3 sequence: CASSVDQDTEAFF. The CDR3 coding sequence is TGTGCCAGCAGCGTAGACCAGGACACTGAAGCTTTCTTT. The chain recombines TRBV9 with TRBJ1-1; D gene uncertain. Trimming cost V 0 bases and J 3 bases, with 6 bases left between them. This CDR3 is built from 13 residues. Germline V gene sequence: CDR1 SGDLS, CDR2 YYNGEE.